One T cell receptor (beta chain) is described in this entry. No antigen is known for it. This entry is derived from a study of OX40 agonist ivuxolimab in advanced cancers. Study information: The group had a mean age of around 60 years, ranged from about 23 to 85, and was 82.7% male.

TCRdb's copy holds only in-frame clones and misses some; the assay was immunoSEQ multiplex PCR. In the table there are under 95,000 clones, roughly 89% of which are singletons. Study conclusions and caveats: Researchers report that CD8+ T cells had, on average, more expanded clones than CD4+.

The germline CDR1 and CDR2 sequences are MGHRA and YSYEKL. This CDR3 is 22 amino acids long. Trimming cost V 0 bases and J 0 bases; bases outside gene matches: 15. The sequence was obtained from an adult with an advanced solid tumor such as melanoma, head and neck, liver or kidney cancer. The V and J genes are TRBV4-1 and TRBJ2-3, with 13 bases that match TRBD2. The sample consisted of CD4+ or CD8+ T cells sorted from blood, taken in a trial of the OX40 agonist ivuxolimab. CDR3 sequence: CASSQEGQTGLAGVGSTDTQYF. The CDR3 coding sequence is TGCGCCAGCAGCCAAGAGGGCCAAACCGGACTAGCGGGAGTCGGGAGCACAGATACGCAGTATTTT.